This TCR beta chain was obtained from a study of PD-1 blockade in mismatch repair-deficient tumors. Sequencing used immunoSEQ multiplex PCR; TCRdb keeps in-frame clones, though not all of them. Here the sample spans roughly 14,000 clones, 84% being singletons. Trimming removed 5 bases at V and 2 bases at J, with 16 bases between. The CDR3 contains 16 residues. The germline CDR1 and CDR2 sequences are SGHDN and FVKESK. This TCR was sampled from an adult with mismatch repair-deficient cancer. Sequences were derived from PBMCs, sampled before pembrolizumab treatment. The genes are TRBV14 and TRBJ2-1; D is possibly TRBD1 or TRBD2 (6 bases each). The CDR3 DNA sequence: TGTGCCAGCAGCGGGGGGCTAGCGCTCACCTACAATGAGCAGTTCTTC. Translation gives CASSGGLALTYNEQFF.